The clone carrying this TCR beta chain was seen only a few times. Its antigen remains unknown. The sample is drawn from a study of CD4+ T cells in melanoma. Whole-study findings and limits: A reported correlation linked neoantigen-specific CD4+ T cells to CD8+, macrophage and B cell function. In melanoma, neoantigen-specific CD4+ T cells reportedly differed in differentiation state.

Measured with immunoSEQ multiplex PCR; TCRdb has only the in-frame clones, and not every one. This sample yields tens of thousands of clones, of which over 60% are seen a single time; 4.5% to 5.5% belongs to the top ten. This TCR derives from a human donor with melanoma. Sequenced material: tumor tissue.

The CDR3 bases are TGTGCCAGCAGCTCGCAACCGGGACAGGGAGCAACTAATGAAAAACTGTTTTTT. Protein: CASSSQPGQGATNEKLFF. V usage is TRBV7-8 and J usage is TRBJ1-4, with 9 positions matching TRBD1. The CDR3 extends over 18 amino acids. CDR1 is SGHVS, CDR2 FQNEAQ, per germline. J gave up 0 bases and V 4 bases, and 9 bases lay outside the gene matches. Full variable domain (remainder filled in from reference TRBV7-8 and TRBJ1-4): GAGVSQSPRYKVAKRGQDVALRCDPISGHVSLFWYQQALGQGPEFLTYFQNEAQLDKSGLPSDRFFAERPEGSVSTLKIQRTQQEDSAVYLCASSSQPGQGATNEKLFFGSGTQLSVL.